Following are 31 T cell receptor beta chains from one sample sequenced in a study of T cells in Graves' hyperthyroidism and ophthalmopathy. Amplified TCR beta CDR3 regions came from RNA transcripts. An initial round of RT-PCR targeting the TCR CDR3 relied on the HTBI primer set. TCRdb redid the calling of the multiplex PCR reads with MiXCR, one entry per CDR3 protein. The data hold 450,000 to 700,000 distinct CDR3 sequences, with about half observed a single time. Material for sequencing was peripheral blood or thyroid tissue (not recorded which). These receptors were collected from an adult woman with Graves' disease, either hyperthyroidism or ophthalmopathy (not recorded which).

This clonotype was recorded at least ten times. V is TRBV29-1 and J is TRBJ1-5; D is unclear. The V end lost 4 bases, the J end lost 6 bases, and 13 bases lay between the germline ends. Germline values: CDR1 SQVTM, CDR2 ANQGSEA. This CDR3 is built from 13 residues. In nucleotides, the CDR3 is TGCAGCGTTGCGGATCTACGGGGTCAGCCCCAGCATTTT. Its protein is CSVADLRGQPQHF.

Concerning this clonotype: A much larger clonotype is one base distant, so this may be a read error. CDR3 DNA sequence: TGTGCCATCAGTTACTACCGGGGGTCCCAAGAGACCCAGTACTTC. Residues: CAISYYRGSQETQYF. The chain couples TRBV6-5 to TRBJ2-5; tentative D call: TRBD2 (6 bases). Germline V CDR1 and CDR2: MNHEY, SVGAGI. The CDR3 extends over 15 amino acids.

The rearrangement links TRBV4-3 to TRBJ2-5; possibly TRBD2 for D (5 bases). The CDR3 length is 13 residues. CDR1 is LGHNA, CDR2 YSLEER, per germline. Trimming removed 5 bases at V and 3 bases at J, with 10 bases between. The CDR3 spells CASSVEREETQYF. Written as DNA, the CDR3 is TGCGCCAGCAGCGTCGAGAGGGAAGAGACCCAGTACTTC.

The chain links TRBV12-3 or TRBV12-4 to TRBJ1-5; 7 bases map to TRBD1. The CDR3 totals 15 residues. V lost 5 bases and J lost 4; bases outside the gene matches: 8. CDR3 coding DNA: TGTGCCAGCAGTCGACAGGGAGGAAGAAATCAGCCCCAGCATTTT. It yields the protein CASSRQGGRNQPQHF.

This clonotype was observed many times. CDR3 loop: CASSLAGYAGAGTGELFF. The CDR3 bases are TGCGCCAGCAGCTTGGCCGGGTACGCGGGAGCCGGTACCGGGGAGCTGTTTTTT. V is TRBV5-1 and J is TRBJ2-2; TRBD2 matches 7 bases. The length of the CDR3 is 18 residues. After removal of 0 bases from V and 5 bases from J, the junction contained 13 bases not matched to a gene. Germline assignment: CDR1 SGHRS and CDR2 YFSETQ.

This rearrangement joins TRBV28 to TRBJ2-3, with 11 bases identical to TRBD1. The CDR3 runs 13 residues. Germline V lookup: CDR1 MDHEN, CDR2 SYDVKM. V shed 8 bases and J 5 bases; nucleotides not matched to a gene: 3. CDR3: CASGTGGIDTQYF. The DNA of the CDR3 is TGTGCCAGCGGGACAGGGGGTATAGATACGCAGTATTTT.

CDR3 bases: TGTGCCATCAGTGAGTCGACAGTTAGAACAGACTATGGCTACACCTTC. This gives the protein CAISESTVRTDYGYTF. The J gene is TRBJ1-2, the V gene TRBV10-3, with a weak D call TRBD1 (5 bases). Trimming took 0 bases from V and 3 from J, leaving 14 bases between them. The CDR3 extends over 16 amino acids. Germline V gives CDR1 ENHRY, CDR2 SYGVKD.

About this clonotype itself: A clone one base away is much larger, so this may be a read error. This chain uses TRBV7-9 with TRBJ2-7; weak D call: TRBD2 (6 bases). Between the trimmed V and J ends, which lost 1 base and 6 bases, there was a span of 13 bases. CDR3 length: 14 amino acids. CDR1 is SEHNR and CDR2 is FQNEAQ in the germline V gene (reference sequence). CDR3 amino acids: CASSLVTGRREQYF. The CDR3 bases are TGTGCCAGCAGCTTAGTGACTGGGAGGCGCGAGCAGTACTTC. Full variable domain (outside the CDR3, taken from reference TRBV7-9 and TRBJ2-7): DTGVSQNPRHKITKRGQNVTFRCDPISEHNRLYWYRQTLGQGPEFLTYFQNEAQLEKSRLLSDRFSAERPKGSFSTLEIQRTEQGDSAMYLCASSLVTGRREQYFGPGTRLTVT.

This clonotype was counted many times. CDR3 region: CAGSQGSYEQYF. CDR3 in DNA: TGTGCCGGATCACAGGGCTCCTACGAGCAGTACTTC. The rearrangement joins TRBV6-1 to TRBJ2-7; D is perhaps TRBD1 (6 bases). The germline V gene encodes CDR1 MNHNS and CDR2 SASEGT. CDR3 size: 12 residues. Trimming stripped 11 bases from V and 0 bases from J, with 11 bases between.

The J gene is TRBJ1-4, the V gene TRBV5-1, with 9 bases that match TRBD1. Germline trimming cut 4 bases from V and 7 bases from J; bases unmatched to any gene: 8. The V gene's germline CDR1 is SGHRS and CDR2 YFSETQ. CDR3 length: 15 residues. The DNA for the CDR3 is TGCGCCAGCAGCATCTCCGGGACAGGGCGTGAAAAACTGTTTTTT. This sequence encodes CASSISGTGREKLFF.

In its sample, this clonotype was seen many times. The V call is TRBV7-9, the J call TRBJ1-6; weak D call: TRBD1 (5 bases). Germline CDR1 reads SEHNR; CDR2 reads FQNEAQ (reference sequence). Trimming left V 0 bases short and J 9 bases short, with 9 bases between. This CDR3 has 14 amino acids. For the CDR3, the DNA is TGTGCCAGCAGCTTAGCTTTTGGGGGTTCACCCCTCCACTTT. Translated, it gives CASSLAFGGSPLHF.

The chain joins TRBV29-1 to TRBJ1-2, with 12 nucleotides matching TRBD1. The junction had 5 bases not matched to a gene; V was cut back by 5 bases and J by 7 bases. This CDR3 comprises 13 residues. The germline V gene encodes CDR1 SQVTM and CDR2 ANQGSEA. In DNA, the CDR3 is TGCAGCGTTTCGGGACAGGGGGCCTCTGGCTACACCTTC. This gives the protein CSVSGQGASGYTF.

Notes on this clonotype: A read error may explain this, as a much larger clone is one base away. Given the absence of the conserved phenylalanine or tryptophan at the CDR3 end, a read error is likely. This rearrangement joins TRBV7-9 to TRBJ2-5, with a tentative D call TRBD2 (6 bases). This CDR3 is built from 14 residues. Germline values: CDR1 SEHNR, CDR2 FQNEAQ (reference sequence). V dropped 6 bases and J dropped 9 bases, with 20 bases sitting between them. The CDR3, as DNA: TGTGCCAGCAGTTTGCGTGGGCGGGACGGCGCCCAGTACCTC. Amino acid sequence: CASSLRGRDGAQYL.

This clonotype showed up many times. The CDR3 reads CASSRISGGGYTF. The CDR3 nucleotides are TGTGCCAGCTCGCGGATCTCAGGGGGAGGCTACACCTTC. J is TRBJ1-2 and V is TRBV6-5; 7 bases match TRBD1. Unmatched junction bases numbered 11, after V lost 8 bases and J lost 8 bases. From germline, CDR1 is MNHEY and CDR2 SVGAGI. The CDR3 contains 13 residues.

This clonotype was seen many times. The V call is TRBV10-2, the J call TRBJ1-2; no clear D. The V end was cut by 4 bases, the J end by 2 bases, with 14 bases between. Germline values: CDR1 WSHSY, CDR2 SAAADI. This CDR3 comprises 15 residues. The CDR3 sequence is CASSGQQNHNYGYTF. The CDR3 DNA follows: TGCGCCAGCAGTGGCCAGCAGAATCACAACTATGGCTACACCTTC.

The chain has TRBV7-6 and TRBJ2-5, with 8 bases identical to TRBD1. V dropped 1 base and J dropped 2; count of bases not matched to a gene: 6. Germline lookup yields CDR1 SGHVS and CDR2 FNYEAQ. This CDR3 spans 16 amino acids. The CDR3, as DNA: TGTGCCAGCAGCTTAGGGACAGGGCTCGGTCAAGAGACCCAGTACTTC. It encodes CASSLGTGLGQETQYF.

V is TRBV24-1 and J is TRBJ2-5; 9 nucleotides align to TRBD2. Germline V lookup: CDR1 KGHDR, CDR2 SFDVKD. V dropped 5 bases and J dropped 6; count of bases not matched to a gene: 12. The CDR3 is made up of 16 amino acids. The CDR3 loop is CATSGLGAGGRKTQYF. The CDR3 coding sequence is TGTGCCACCAGTGGTTTAGGAGCGGGGGGCCGAAAGACCCAGTACTTC.

Notes on this clonotype: This may stem from a read error, because a much larger clone lies one nucleotide away. V is TRBV11-2 and J is TRBJ2-5; 10 bases are shared with TRBD1. In germline, CDR1 is SGHAT, CDR2 FQNNGV. The CDR3 consists of 19 residues. DNA for the CDR3: TGTGCCAGCAGCCCGGTAGGGGGGGCGGGACAGGGGAAAGAAGAGCCCCAGTACTTC. Protein product: CASSPVGGAGQGKEEPQYF.

For this clonotype: An end of the junction differs from the germline gene, which may be a read error. The genes are TRBV12-3 or TRBV12-4 and TRBJ2-7, with no clear D. This CDR3 has 15 residues. The CDR3 reads CASSQVGTPAYEQYF. CDR3 sequence (DNA): TGCGCCAGCAGCCAAGTCGGTACTCCCGCCTACGAGCAGTACTTC.

This clonotype has just one count. The V and J genes are TRBV19 and TRBJ2-3; 12 nucleotides line up with TRBD2. This CDR3 comprises 14 residues. The V segment lost 9 bases and the J segment 4 bases; nucleotides outside the gene matches: 5. CDR1 LNHDA and CDR2 SQIVND come from the germline V gene (reference sequence). CDR3 region: CASWLAGGADTQYF. The CDR3 nucleotides are TGTGCCAGCTGGCTAGCGGGGGGGGCAGATACGCAGTATTTT.

Many counts were recorded for this clonotype. The J gene is TRBJ1-2, the V gene TRBV29-1; 7 bases are shared with TRBD1. The V segment lost 2 bases and the J segment 3 bases; nucleotides outside the gene matches: 9. The CDR3 runs to 15 residues. Looked up from germline, CDR1 is SQVTM and CDR2 is ANQGSEA. The CDR3 sequence is CSVEYSADRDYGYTF. The CDR3 region has the DNA TGCAGCGTTGAATATTCCGCAGACAGGGACTATGGCTACACCTTC.

In this sample, this clonotype turned up many times. The chain has TRBV12-3 or TRBV12-4 and TRBJ1-5, with TRBD1 as a possible D gene (6 bases). CDR3 length: 12 residues. Trimming left V 5 bases short and J 5 bases short, with 7 bases between. CDR3 in amino acids: CASSDRYQPQHF. The CDR3 DNA reads as TGTGCCAGCAGTGACAGGTATCAGCCCCAGCATTTT.

The table lists this clonotype with many counts. The rearrangement joins TRBV7-8 to TRBJ2-7; the match to TRBD2 covers 7 bases. CDR1 is SGHVS, CDR2 FQNEAQ, per germline. CDR3 length: 16 amino acids. V lost 5 bases and J lost 4; bases outside the gene matches: 14. The CDR3 reads CASSPAEAGALYEQYF. CDR3 coding DNA: TGTGCCAGCAGCCCCGCAGAGGCGGGAGCGCTGTACGAGCAGTACTTC.

This clonotype came up many times. The J gene is TRBJ1-2, the V gene TRBV7-2; no clear D gene. V was shortened by 3 bases and J by 5 bases, with 7 bases between the two germline ends. Germline-derived CDR1 and CDR2 are SGHTA and FQGNSA. The CDR3 has 12 residues. Written as DNA, the CDR3 is TGTGCCAGCAGCTTTGGGGAGTATGGCTACACCTTC. Translated: CASSFGEYGYTF.

The V call is TRBV20-1, the J call TRBJ2-5, with 11 bases fitting TRBD2. The CDR3 consists of 16 residues. The J segment lost 5 bases and the V segment lost 0 bases, leaving 8 bases of the junction unmatched. CDR1 is DFQATT and CDR2 is SNEGSKA in the germline V gene (reference sequence). The chain's CDR3 is CSARDLLAGEGETQYF. The CDR3 coding sequence is TGCAGTGCTAGAGATTTACTAGCGGGAGAAGGGGAGACCCAGTACTTC.

The sample holds many counts of this clonotype. Here the CDR3 DNA reads TGCGCCAGCAGCCAAGAATCGTGGGCAGGAGGGCAGCCCCAGCATTTT. The encoded protein is CASSQESWAGGQPQHF. The chain combines TRBV4-1 with TRBJ1-5; D gene uncertain. CDR3 length: 16 residues. Trimming cost V 0 bases and J 7 bases, with 16 bases left between them. Germline assignment: CDR1 MGHRA and CDR2 YSYEKL.

The V call is TRBV20-1, the J call TRBJ1-6; D possibly corresponds to TRBD1 (5 bases). The CDR3 extends over 13 amino acids. V gave up 1 base and J gave up 9 bases, with 10 bases separating them. Germline V gene data show CDR1 as DFQATT and CDR2 as SNEGSKA (reference sequence). The CDR3 region has the DNA TGCAGTGCTAGAGCTGGGGCAAGTTCACCCCTCCACTTT. It specifies CSARAGASSPLHF.

The V gene is TRBV7-9, the J gene TRBJ1-1, with D perhaps TRBD1 (6 bases). The V gene lost 8 bases and the J gene lost 7 bases, with 11 bases spanning the gap. Per germline, CDR1 SEHNR and CDR2 FQNEAQ (reference sequence). The CDR3 length is 11 residues. This CDR3 reads CASAGDVEAFF. CDR3 DNA: TGTGCCAGCGCAGGGGACGTTGAAGCTTTCTTT. Full variable domain (rest looked up from reference TRBV7-9 and TRBJ1-1): DTGVSQNPRHKITKRGQNVTFRCDPISEHNRLYWYRQTLGQGPEFLTYFQNEAQLEKSRLLSDRFSAERPKGSFSTLEIQRTEQGDSAMYLCASAGDVEAFFGQGTRLTVV.

The rearrangement joins TRBV7-6 to TRBJ1-5; tentative D call: TRBD1 (5 bases). Deletions cut 5 bases from V and 10 bases from J, with 12 bases between. This CDR3 region has 12 residues. In germline, CDR1 is SGHVS, CDR2 FNYEAQ. CDR3 region: CASSTPGGPQHF. Here the CDR3 DNA reads TGTGCCAGCAGCACCCCCGGGGGTCCCCAGCATTTT.

This clonotype has only a few counts. V usage is TRBV7-9 and J usage is TRBJ1-5; D is unresolved. The length of the CDR3 is 15 residues. V shed 1 base and J shed 3 bases, with 10 bases lying between them. CDR1 is SEHNR and CDR2 is FQNEAQ in the germline V gene (reference sequence). CDR3 in DNA: TGTGCCAGCAGCTTAGATGCAGAGAACAATCAGCCCCAGCATTTT. Translated: CASSLDAENNQPQHF.

On this clonotype: This may come from a read error, since a much larger clone is one base off. Since the CDR3 does not end with the conserved phenylalanine or tryptophan, this likely comes from a read error. V usage is TRBV5-6 and J usage is TRBJ1-2; no firm D call. The ends were cut back, 0 bases at V and 8 bases at J, with 11 bases in the middle. The CDR3 covers 13 residues. CDR1 and CDR2 (germline): SGHDT, YYEEEE. CDR3 amino acids: CASSLGQTWGYTL. CDR3 nucleotide sequence: TGTGCCAGCAGCTTGGGTCAGACCTGGGGCTACACCCTC.